The T cell receptor (beta chain) under discussion was sequenced for a study of spatial heterogeneity in lung cancer. Whole-study context: Detection of beta-chain sequences consistently exceeded that of alpha-chain sequences.

The CDR3 spans 13 residues. Between the trimmed V and J ends, which lost 1 base and 5 bases, there was a span of 7 bases. The germline gives CDR1 SGHRS, CDR2 YFSETQ. This clonotype was picked up many times. What it binds is not known. Unique molecular identifiers, one per molecule, were present on every TCR cDNA molecule. TCRdb reanalysed the 5' RACE reads using MiXCR and keeps one entry per CDR3 protein. Among approximately 110,000 distinct CDR3 sequences, under 14% were seen once, and the ten largest hold more than 20%. Study observations and caveats: Ubiquitous expanded tumor TCRs appeared in blood more at resection than follow-up.

The sample's time point: blood at routine non-recurrence follow-up after resection. Whole RNA from tumor, nontumor lung or frozen PBMC was sequenced unsorted. The rearrangement joins TRBV5-1 to TRBJ1-5, with D tentatively TRBD1 (6 bases). Material: PBMCs, obtained at follow-up. This TCR came from a female donor with early-stage non-small cell lung cancer. CDR3 DNA: TGCGCCAGCAGCTTGAAGGGGGATCAGCCCCAGCATTTT. Translation gives CASSLKGDQPQHF.